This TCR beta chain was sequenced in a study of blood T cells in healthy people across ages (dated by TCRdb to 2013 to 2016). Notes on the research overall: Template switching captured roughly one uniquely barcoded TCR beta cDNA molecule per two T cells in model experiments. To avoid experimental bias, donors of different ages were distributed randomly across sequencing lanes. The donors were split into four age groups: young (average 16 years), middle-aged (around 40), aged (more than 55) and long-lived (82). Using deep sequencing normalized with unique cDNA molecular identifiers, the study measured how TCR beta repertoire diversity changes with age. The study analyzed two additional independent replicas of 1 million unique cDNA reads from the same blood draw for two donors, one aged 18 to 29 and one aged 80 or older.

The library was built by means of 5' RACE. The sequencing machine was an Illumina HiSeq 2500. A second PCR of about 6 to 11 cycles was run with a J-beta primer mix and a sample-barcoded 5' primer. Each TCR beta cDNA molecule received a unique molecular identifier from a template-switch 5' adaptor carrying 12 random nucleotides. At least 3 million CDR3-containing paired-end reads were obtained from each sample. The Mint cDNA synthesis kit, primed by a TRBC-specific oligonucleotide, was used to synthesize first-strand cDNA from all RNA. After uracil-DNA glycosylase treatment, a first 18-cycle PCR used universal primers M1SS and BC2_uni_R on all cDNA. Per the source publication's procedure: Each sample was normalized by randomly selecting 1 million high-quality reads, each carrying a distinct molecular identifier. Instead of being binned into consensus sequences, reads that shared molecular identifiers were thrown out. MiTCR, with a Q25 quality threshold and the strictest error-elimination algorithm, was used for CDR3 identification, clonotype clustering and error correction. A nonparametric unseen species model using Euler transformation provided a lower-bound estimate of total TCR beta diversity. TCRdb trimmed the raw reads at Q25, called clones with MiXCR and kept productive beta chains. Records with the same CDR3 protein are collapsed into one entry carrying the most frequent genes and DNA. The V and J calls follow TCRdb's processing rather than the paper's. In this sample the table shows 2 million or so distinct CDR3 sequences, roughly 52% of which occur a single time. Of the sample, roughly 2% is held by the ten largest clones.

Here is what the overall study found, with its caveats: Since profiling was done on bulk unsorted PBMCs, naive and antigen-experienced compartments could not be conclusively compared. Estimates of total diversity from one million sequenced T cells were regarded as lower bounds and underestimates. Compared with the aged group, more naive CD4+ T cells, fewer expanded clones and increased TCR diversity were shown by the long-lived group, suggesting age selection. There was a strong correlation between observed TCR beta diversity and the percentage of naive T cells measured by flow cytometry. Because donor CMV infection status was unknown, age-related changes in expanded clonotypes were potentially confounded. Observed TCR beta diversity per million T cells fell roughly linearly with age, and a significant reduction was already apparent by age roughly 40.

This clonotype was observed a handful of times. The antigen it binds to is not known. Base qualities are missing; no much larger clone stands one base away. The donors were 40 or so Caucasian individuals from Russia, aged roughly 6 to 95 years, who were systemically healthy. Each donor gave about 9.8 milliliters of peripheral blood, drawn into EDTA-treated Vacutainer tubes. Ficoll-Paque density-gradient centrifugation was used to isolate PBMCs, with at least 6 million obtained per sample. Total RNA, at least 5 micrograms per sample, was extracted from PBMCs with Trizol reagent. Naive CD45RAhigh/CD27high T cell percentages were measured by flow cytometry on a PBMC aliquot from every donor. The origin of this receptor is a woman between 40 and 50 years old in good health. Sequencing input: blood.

The CDR3: CASTPSRGTGKSPLHF. The DNA sequence is given as TGTGCCAGCACTCCCTCCCGCGGGACAGGGAAATCACCCCTCCACTTT. The sequence is built from TRBV12-3 or TRBV12-4 and TRBJ1-6, with 9 bases matching TRBD1. The CDR3 numbers 16 residues from cysteine through phenylalanine. The read is trimmed to its CDR3 DNA, 48 bases read in frame from base 1. Trimming accounts for 7 bases at V and 10 bases at J, while the number of junction bases matched to no gene is 14.